This is a list of T cell receptor beta chains from one sample in a study of beta chain features in type 1 diabetes. Using immunoSEQ multiplex PCR, the repertoire was profiled, and TCRdb retains in-frame clones only, with some absent. Of fewer than 500,000 clones listed, about 15% are singletons. The sample taken for sequencing was naive CD4+ T cells from blood. Every receptor here comes from a man younger than 40 in good health. CDR3s include the opening cysteine and the closing phenylalanine or tryptophan. Each record gives: J gene, V gene, D gene, clone size, CDR3 protein, CDR3 DNA. A D gene is named only where the DNA matches it firmly. Part of the rows lack a size; the others show once, few, many or a class for expanded clones.

j_call: TRBJ1-1; v_call: TRBV7-9; d_call: NA; clone_size: few; cdr3_aa: CASSLDAKNSGAFF; cdr3_nt: TGTGCCAGCAGCTTAGATGCCAAGAATTCGGGAGCTTTCTTT
j_call: TRBJ2-2; v_call: TRBV5-1; d_call: NA; clone_size: few; cdr3_aa: CASSLVGNTGELFF; cdr3_nt: TGCGCCAGCAGCTTGGTTGGCAACACCGGGGAGCTGTTTTTT
j_call: TRBJ1-2; v_call: TRBV10-3; d_call: NA; clone_size: few; cdr3_aa: CAILNAGEQKPTF; cdr3_nt: TGTGCCATCCTGAACGCTGGAGAACAGAAACCGACCTTC
j_call: TRBJ2-3; v_call: TRBV25-1; d_call: NA; clone_size: NA; cdr3_aa: CASRGVSTDTQYF; cdr3_nt: TGTGCCAGCAGGGGGGTTAGCACAGATACGCAGTATTTT
j_call: TRBJ2-7; v_call: TRBV5-1; d_call: NA; clone_size: NA; cdr3_aa: CASSPGQSLDEQYF; cdr3_nt: TGCGCCAGCAGCCCCGGACAGTCCCTAGACGAGCAGTACTTC
j_call: TRBJ2-3; v_call: TRBV7-2; d_call: NA; clone_size: few; cdr3_aa: CASSSKRGTDTQYF; cdr3_nt: TGTGCCAGCAGCTCCAAGCGGGGCACAGATACGCAGTATTTT
j_call: TRBJ2-7; v_call: TRBV5-4; d_call: NA; clone_size: NA; cdr3_aa: CASSSPGTPQYF; cdr3_nt: TGTGCCAGCAGCTCACCCGGGACCCCGCAGTACTTC
j_call: TRBJ2-3; v_call: TRBV14; d_call: NA; clone_size: many; cdr3_aa: CASSYGLAEDTQYF; cdr3_nt: TGTGCCAGCAGCTATGGACTGGCCGAAGATACGCAGTATTTT
j_call: TRBJ2-1; v_call: TRBV9; d_call: NA; clone_size: NA; cdr3_aa: CASSVGTGNEQFF; cdr3_nt: TGTGCCAGCAGCGTAGGTACGGGAAATGAGCAGTTCTTC
j_call: TRBJ1-2; v_call: TRBV4-3; d_call: TRBD1; clone_size: NA; cdr3_aa: CASSQSGTGVAYTF; cdr3_nt: TGCGCCAGCAGCCAATCCGGGACAGGGGTTGCCTACACCTTC